The entry below gives a single TCR beta chain sequence along with its context. This clonotype was observed a handful of times. Its specific antigen is unknown. The input lacks base qualities; no much larger clone sits a single base away. The treatment or condition tag for this specimen amounts to: live attenuated yellow fever vaccine strain. At each blood-draw timepoint, two biological replicates of bulk PBMCs were obtained. A standard Ficoll-Paque protocol was used to isolate PBMCs from peripheral blood. RNA was extracted with TriZol from bulk PBMCs, CD4 and CD8 fractions, and dextramer-positive and dextramer-negative fractions. This sample is part of a study of T cells after yellow fever vaccination (dated by TCRdb to the late 2010s). With regard to the full study: The SMART-Seq v4 Ultra Low Input RNA kit was used to prepare libraries from fractions with low cell numbers. To follow T-cell clones before and after both primary and booster YFV17D yellow fever vaccination, bulk TCR alpha and beta repertoires underwent longitudinal sequencing. Two healthy male donors made up the cohort, one aged 18 to 30 years and the other aged 30 to 40 years. Bulk PBMC replicates and cell subsets were isolated from blood drawn at multiple timepoints before and after both primary and secondary immunization.

The germline V gene provides CDR1 SGHTA and CDR2 FQGNSA. From its cysteine to its phenylalanine, the CDR3 spans 13 amino acids. Solely the CDR3 DNA is kept, with 39 bases framed from the first base. V and J lose 5 bases and 6 bases, and a span of 14 bases separates them. TCR cDNA was made using 5'RACE template switching, a step that added a universal primer site and unique molecular identifiers. Priming for cDNA synthesis came from both the TCR alpha and TCR beta constant segments. Library amplification involved two PCR steps, and the second step added sample barcodes and sequencing adapters. Libraries were sequenced on Illumina HiSeq 2500 (2x100 bp) or NovaSeq (2x150 bp). In the original analysis: MIGEC handled demultiplexing of reads and collapsing into UMI consensus sequences, while MiXCR performed V(D)J alignment. Vaccine-responding clonotypes were defined with edgeR using replicate PBMC samples, requiring FDR below 0.01 and a log2 fold change above 5 up to day 15. Each bulk clonotype was labeled CD4 or CD8 based on which sequenced repertoire, CD4 or CD8, contained the clonotype at higher abundance. TCRdb reanalyzed the raw reads on its own, using fastp at Q25 for trimming and MiXCR for clone calling, and kept in-frame beta chains. Rows are unified per CDR3 protein, each entry keeping the most common DNA and genes. The V and J calls come from TCRdb's annotation, not from the publication. The sample includes some 400,000 distinct CDR3 sequences, with 6% to 8% observed a single time. Together, the top ten hold around 16% of the sample.

The paper as a whole reports these results and caveats: A small fraction of clonotypes appeared in both the CD4 and CD8 compartments, likely as a result of convergent recombination. Because abundant contaminating clonotypes from the bulk population could be contained in FACS-sorted repertoires, computational filtering was required. Compared with the primary T-cell response, the secondary T-cell response was faster but weaker, reaching its peak on day 5 rather than on day 15. After the booster, most of the clones that had expanded following primary vaccination were detected again (just under 97% of CD4 and 80% to 90% of CD8), which suggests that memory was broadly maintained. Only a couple of donors were included in the study, so the extent to which the findings can be generalized is limited.

This clonotype was obtained from a man aged 25-40 years who received the YFV17D yellow fever vaccine. The source material was PBMCs, sampled 5 days after the yellow fever booster vaccination. This receptor chain uses TRBV7-2 and TRBJ2-7, with TRBD1 as a weak D call on 6 bases. The CDR3 in this case is CASSPRGWREQYF. The sequenced DNA: TGTGCCAGCAGCCCCAGGGGTTGGCGCGAGCAGTACTTC.